The clone carrying this T cell receptor beta chain has ten or more counts. A universal primer site was added by template switching, and unique molecular identifiers were carried by the cDNA. TCRdb re-called the 5' RACE reads through MiXCR, storing one row per CDR3 protein. The sample contains 690,000 or so distinct CDR3 sequences, around 6% of which appear only once. These data come from a study of identical twins. Trimming left V 4 bases short and J 1 base short, with 10 bases between. This CDR3 contains 13 residues. Germline CDR1 is SQVTM and CDR2 is ANQGSEA. V is TRBV29-1 and J is TRBJ2-5, with D unresolved. The sequencing sample was made of naive T cells sorted from blood. The receptor comes from a man aged 18 to 29 in good health. CDR3 DNA: TGCAGCGTTGGGTGGCGGCTCCAAGAGACCCAGTACTTC. Translation gives CSVGWRLQETQYF.